This TCR beta chain was profiled in a study of blood T cell repertoires in COVID-19. This clone was counted once. Clones were read by immunoSEQ multiplex PCR, and TCRdb kept only the in-frame ones, dropping some. The sample consists of over 300,000 clones, nearly 90% of them appearing once. V shed 4 bases and J 6 bases; nucleotides not matched to a gene: 5. The germline CDR1 and CDR2 sequences are SGHAT and FQNNGV. The CDR3 consists of 13 residues. This rearrangement joins TRBV11-2 to TRBJ1-1; 7 nucleotides agree with TRBD1. The receptor comes from a woman in her 30s who had recovered from COVID-19. The sample was PBMCs or T cells enriched from blood (not recorded which). CDR3 region: CASSSTGWAEAFF. The DNA for the CDR3 is TGTGCCAGCAGCTCGACAGGGTGGGCTGAAGCTTTCTTT. Based on the CDR3 plus reference TRBV11-2 and TRBJ1-1, the full variable domain is EAGVAQSPRYKIIEKRQSVAFWCNPISGHATLYWYQQILGQGPKLLIQFQNNGVVDDSQLPKDRFSAERLKGVDSTLKIQPAKLEDSAVYLCASSSTGWAEAFFGQGTRLTVV.